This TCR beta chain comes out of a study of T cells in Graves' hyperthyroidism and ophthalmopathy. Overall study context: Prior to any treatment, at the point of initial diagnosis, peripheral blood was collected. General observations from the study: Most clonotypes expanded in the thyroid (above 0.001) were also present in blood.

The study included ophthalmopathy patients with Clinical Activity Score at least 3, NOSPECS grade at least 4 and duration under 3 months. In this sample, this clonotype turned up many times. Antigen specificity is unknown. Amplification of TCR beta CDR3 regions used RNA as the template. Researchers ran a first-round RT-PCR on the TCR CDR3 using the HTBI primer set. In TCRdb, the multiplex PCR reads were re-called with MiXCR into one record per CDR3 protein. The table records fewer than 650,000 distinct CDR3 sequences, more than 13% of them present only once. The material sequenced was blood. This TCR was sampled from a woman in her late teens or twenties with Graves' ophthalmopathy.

The CDR3 region has the DNA TGTGCCAGCAGTTTAAATGACAGGGCAGGCGAGCAGTACTTC. As protein: CASSLNDRAGEQYF. The rearrangement uses TRBV27 and TRBJ2-7; 7 positions match TRBD1. CDR1 MNHEY and CDR2 SMNVEV come from the germline V gene (reference sequence). The length of the CDR3 is 14 residues. V lost 2 bases, J lost 6 bases, and 7 bases stayed unmatched.